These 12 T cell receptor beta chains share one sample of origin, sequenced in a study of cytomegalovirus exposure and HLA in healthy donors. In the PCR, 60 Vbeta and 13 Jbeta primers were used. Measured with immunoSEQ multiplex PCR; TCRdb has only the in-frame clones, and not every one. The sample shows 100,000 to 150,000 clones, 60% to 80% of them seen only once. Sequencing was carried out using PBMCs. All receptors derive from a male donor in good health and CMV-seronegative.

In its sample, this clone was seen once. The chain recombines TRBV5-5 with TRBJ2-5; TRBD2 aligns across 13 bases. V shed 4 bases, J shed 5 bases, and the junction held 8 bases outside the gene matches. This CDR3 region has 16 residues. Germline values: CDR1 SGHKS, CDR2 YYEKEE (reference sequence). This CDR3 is CASSELAGGLRETQYF. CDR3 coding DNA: TGTGCCAGCAGCGAACTAGCGGGGGGGCTTAGGGAGACCCAGTACTTC.

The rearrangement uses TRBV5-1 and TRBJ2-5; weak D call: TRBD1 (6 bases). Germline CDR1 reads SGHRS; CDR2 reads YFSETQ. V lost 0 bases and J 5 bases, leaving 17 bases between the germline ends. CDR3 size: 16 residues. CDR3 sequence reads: CASSLASSGQMETQYF. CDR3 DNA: TGCGCCAGCAGCTTGGCTAGTTCTGGACAGATGGAGACCCAGTACTTC.

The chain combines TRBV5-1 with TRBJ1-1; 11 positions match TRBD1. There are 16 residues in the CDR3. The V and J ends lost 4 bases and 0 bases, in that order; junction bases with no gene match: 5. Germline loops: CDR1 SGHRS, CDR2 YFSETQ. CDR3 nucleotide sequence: TGCGCCAGCAGCACATGGACAGGGGGCCTGAACACTGAAGCTTTCTTT. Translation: CASSTWTGGLNTEAFF. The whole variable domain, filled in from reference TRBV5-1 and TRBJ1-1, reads KAGVTQTPRYLIKTRGQQVTLSCSPISGHRSVSWYQQTPGQGLQFLFEYFSETQRNKGNFPGRFSGRQFSNSRSEMNVSTLELGDSALYLCASSTWTGGLNTEAFFGQGTRLTVV.

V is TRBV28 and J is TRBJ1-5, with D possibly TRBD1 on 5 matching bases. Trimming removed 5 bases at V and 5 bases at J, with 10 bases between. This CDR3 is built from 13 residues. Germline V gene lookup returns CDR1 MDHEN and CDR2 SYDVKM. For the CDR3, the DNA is TGTGCCAGCAGTCAGGGAAGAGATCAGCCCCAGCATTTT. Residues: CASSQGRDQPQHF.

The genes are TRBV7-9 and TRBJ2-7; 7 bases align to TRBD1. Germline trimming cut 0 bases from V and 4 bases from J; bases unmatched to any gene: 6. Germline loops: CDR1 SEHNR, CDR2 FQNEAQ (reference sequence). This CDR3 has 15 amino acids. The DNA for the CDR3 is TGTGCCAGCAGCTTAGCTCTGGGACAGAAATACGAGCAGTACTTC. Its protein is CASSLALGQKYEQYF.

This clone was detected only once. CDR3 sequence: CASSWGTGEISPLHF. The CDR3 bases are TGTGCCAGCAGCTGGGGGACGGGGGAAATTTCACCCCTCCACTTT. V gene TRBV5-6 combines with J gene TRBJ1-6; D is possibly TRBD1 (5 bases). The CDR3 consists of 15 residues. Trimming stripped 3 bases from V and 9 bases from J, with 16 bases between. Germline-derived CDR1 and CDR2 are SGHDT and YYEEEE.

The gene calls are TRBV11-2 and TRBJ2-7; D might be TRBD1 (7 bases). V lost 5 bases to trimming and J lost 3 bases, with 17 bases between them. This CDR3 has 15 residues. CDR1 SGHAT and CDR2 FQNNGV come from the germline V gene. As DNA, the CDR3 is TGTGCCAGCAGCGACCCCGCGGGACAGAGCTACGAGCAGTACTTC. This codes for CASSDPAGQSYEQYF. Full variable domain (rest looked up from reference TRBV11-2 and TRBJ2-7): EAGVAQSPRYKIIEKRQSVAFWCNPISGHATLYWYQQILGQGPKLLIQFQNNGVVDDSQLPKDRFSAERLKGVDSTLKIQPAKLEDSAVYLCASSDPAGQSYEQYFGPGTRLTVT.

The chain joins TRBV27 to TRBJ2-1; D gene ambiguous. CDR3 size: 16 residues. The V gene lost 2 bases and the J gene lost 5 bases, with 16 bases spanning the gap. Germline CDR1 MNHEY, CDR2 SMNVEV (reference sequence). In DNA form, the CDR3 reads TGTGCCAGCAGTTTACAAACACCCCCAGTAAACAATGAGCAGTTCTTC. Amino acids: CASSLQTPPVNNEQFF.

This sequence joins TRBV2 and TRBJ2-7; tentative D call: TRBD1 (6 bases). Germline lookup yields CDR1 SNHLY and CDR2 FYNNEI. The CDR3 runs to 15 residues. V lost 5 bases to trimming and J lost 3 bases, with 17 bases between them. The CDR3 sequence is CASSSPGQAIYEQYF. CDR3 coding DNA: TGTGCCAGCAGTAGTCCGGGACAAGCGATCTACGAGCAGTACTTC.

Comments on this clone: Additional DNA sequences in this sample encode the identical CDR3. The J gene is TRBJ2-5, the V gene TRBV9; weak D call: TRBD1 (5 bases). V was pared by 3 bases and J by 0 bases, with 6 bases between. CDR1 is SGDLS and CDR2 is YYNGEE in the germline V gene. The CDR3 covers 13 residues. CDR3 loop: CASSADNQETQYF. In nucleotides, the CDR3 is TGTGCCAGCAGCGCGGACAACCAAGAGACCCAGTACTTC.

CDR3: CASSTPTGDTQYF. CDR3 sequence (DNA): TGTGCCAGCAGTACCCCGACTGGGGATACGCAGTATTTT. The rearrangement joins TRBV27 to TRBJ2-3; D not certain. The CDR3 totals 13 residues. From germline, CDR1 is MNHEY and CDR2 SMNVEV (reference sequence). Trimming pared 5 bases from V and 6 bases from J, leaving 12 bases between.

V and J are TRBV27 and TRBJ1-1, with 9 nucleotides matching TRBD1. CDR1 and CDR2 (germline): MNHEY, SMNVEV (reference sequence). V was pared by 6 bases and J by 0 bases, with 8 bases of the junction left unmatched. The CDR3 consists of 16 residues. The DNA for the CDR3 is TGTGCCAGCAGAACAGGGGGCTGGGTAATGAACACTGAAGCTTTCTTT. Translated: CASRTGGWVMNTEAFF.